These T cell receptor beta chains were read from a single sample in a study of T cells in Graves' hyperthyroidism and ophthalmopathy. Using its own MiXCR run on the multiplex PCR reads, TCRdb lists one record per CDR3 protein. The sample has 360,000 or so distinct CDR3 sequences, 15% to 20% seen once; the top ten hold 15% to 19%. Material for sequencing was blood. These receptors originate from a woman aged 40 to 49 with Graves' ophthalmopathy. Each CDR3 is given without its conserved first and last residue. Fields, in order: clone size, CDR3 length, V gene, J gene, CDR3 protein. Size is stated for part of the rows, as once, few or many counts, or as a class when the clone is expanded.

clone size: many
CDR3 length: 12
V gene: TRBV6-2/TRBV6-3
J gene: TRBJ1-2
CDR3 protein: ASSSGSLHAGYT

clone size: many
CDR3 length: 13
V gene: TRBV6-5
J gene: TRBJ1-2
CDR3 protein: ASSSSGQANYGYT

clone size: many
CDR3 length: 12
V gene: TRBV6-2/TRBV6-3
J gene: TRBJ2-4
CDR3 protein: ASSYVNRGGVQY

clone size: many
CDR3 length: 13
V gene: TRBV4-1
J gene: TRBJ2-2
CDR3 protein: ASSQGGVRSIILF

clone size: -
CDR3 length: 12
V gene: TRBV6-1
J gene: TRBJ1-2
CDR3 protein: ASRRLPGAYGYI

clone size: many
CDR3 length: 13
V gene: TRBV19
J gene: TRBJ1-1
CDR3 protein: ASSISAGVNTEAF

clone size: many
CDR3 length: 12
V gene: TRBV28
J gene: TRBJ1-6
CDR3 protein: ASSFIGYSSPLH

clone size: many
CDR3 length: 14
V gene: TRBV11-1
J gene: TRBJ1-2
CDR3 protein: ASSPKTGTLSSGYT

clone size: many
CDR3 length: 10
V gene: TRBV3-1
J gene: TRBJ1-1
CDR3 protein: ASSPGGGAAS

clone size: -
CDR3 length: 9
V gene: TRBV30
J gene: TRBJ1-1
CDR3 protein: ALRLNTEAF

clone size: -
CDR3 length: 12
V gene: TRBV10-3
J gene: TRBJ2-7
CDR3 protein: AISDPGVSYEHY

clone size: many
CDR3 length: 9
V gene: TRBV6-1
J gene: TRBJ1-6
CDR3 protein: ASSESGYLH

clone size: many
CDR3 length: 10
V gene: TRBV12-3/TRBV12-4
J gene: TRBJ2-2
CDR3 protein: ASSPGAGELF

clone size: many
CDR3 length: 13
V gene: TRBV7-2
J gene: TRBJ2-1
CDR3 protein: ASSPGLAVAREQF

clone size: many
CDR3 length: 11
V gene: TRBV29-1
J gene: TRBJ1-5
CDR3 protein: SVGGDGNQPQH

clone size: -
CDR3 length: 15
V gene: TRBV20-1
J gene: TRBJ2-7
CDR3 protein: SAPRTSGGGSVYEQY

clone size: many
CDR3 length: 12
V gene: TRBV28
J gene: TRBJ1-1
CDR3 protein: ASSGESGAYVAF

clone size: many
CDR3 length: 16
V gene: TRBV28
J gene: TRBJ2-5
CDR3 protein: ASTPHLGPSGFQETQY

clone size: many
CDR3 length: 10
V gene: TRBV28
J gene: TRBJ2-7
CDR3 protein: ASRKGLYEQY

clone size: many
CDR3 length: 16
V gene: TRBV7-4
J gene: TRBJ1-5
CDR3 protein: ASSLVSRFSRSNQPQH

clone size: many
CDR3 length: 14
V gene: TRBV5-1
J gene: TRBJ2-7
CDR3 protein: ASSDEGVTGTYEQY

clone size: few
CDR3 length: 11
V gene: TRBV3-1
J gene: TRBJ1-6
CDR3 protein: ASSDALGSPLH

clone size: many
CDR3 length: 14
V gene: TRBV20-1
J gene: TRBJ1-1
CDR3 protein: SARLQQGARNTEAF

clone size: many
CDR3 length: 11
V gene: TRBV20-1
J gene: TRBJ2-7
CDR3 protein: SAREPGFYEQY

clone size: many
CDR3 length: 11
V gene: TRBV11-2
J gene: TRBJ2-7
CDR3 protein: ASSFPGGYEQY

clone size: -
CDR3 length: 13
V gene: TRBV18
J gene: TRBJ1-1
CDR3 protein: ASSPQGHDNTEAF

clone size: many
CDR3 length: 11
V gene: TRBV13
J gene: TRBJ1-2
CDR3 protein: ASSLRGYYGYT

clone size: -
CDR3 length: 11
V gene: TRBV6-1
J gene: TRBJ1-2
CDR3 protein: ASSGGTAYGYT

clone size: many
CDR3 length: 12
V gene: TRBV6-1
J gene: TRBJ2-2
CDR3 protein: ASSLTRGDGELF

clone size: many
CDR3 length: 9
V gene: TRBV28
J gene: TRBJ1-1
CDR3 protein: ASTQNTEAF

clone size: many
CDR3 length: 14
V gene: TRBV11-1
J gene: TRBJ2-2
CDR3 protein: ASSQLASGRPGELF

clone size: many
CDR3 length: 12
V gene: TRBV29-1
J gene: TRBJ1-1
CDR3 protein: SVDRVREDTEAF

clone size: many
CDR3 length: 15
V gene: TRBV7-2
J gene: TRBJ2-2
CDR3 protein: ASSAPTGVVLSGELF

clone size: many
CDR3 length: 13
V gene: TRBV6-2/TRBV6-3
J gene: TRBJ1-1
CDR3 protein: ASRWGQRSNTEAF

clone size: many
CDR3 length: 11
V gene: TRBV6-5
J gene: TRBJ1-2
CDR3 protein: ASSLTGRGGYT

clone size: many
CDR3 length: 15
V gene: TRBV7-2
J gene: TRBJ1-5
CDR3 protein: ASSLSTGGIGNQPQH

clone size: many
CDR3 length: 8
V gene: TRBV28
J gene: TRBJ1-5
CDR3 protein: ASSFQPQH

clone size: many
CDR3 length: 15
V gene: TRBV6-5
J gene: TRBJ2-5
CDR3 protein: ASRGLAGGDRKETQY

clone size: many
CDR3 length: 17
V gene: TRBV11-1
J gene: TRBJ2-2
CDR3 protein: ASSPAAGLAGGRAGELF

clone size: many
CDR3 length: 14
V gene: TRBV28
J gene: TRBJ2-6
CDR3 protein: ASSLGMDSGANVLT

clone size: many
CDR3 length: 15
V gene: TRBV3-1
J gene: TRBJ2-5
CDR3 protein: ASSQIAGLAGGETQY

clone size: many
CDR3 length: 14
V gene: TRBV6-2/TRBV6-3
J gene: TRBJ2-2
CDR3 protein: ASSGTSGSLAGELF

clone size: few
CDR3 length: 14
V gene: TRBV7-2
J gene: TRBJ2-5
CDR3 protein: ASSLGDARFSETQY

clone size: many
CDR3 length: 12
V gene: TRBV5-5
J gene: TRBJ1-5
CDR3 protein: ASSLGLNNQPQH

clone size: -
CDR3 length: 13
V gene: TRBV6-1
J gene: TRBJ2-7
CDR3 protein: ASSREGAGSYEQY